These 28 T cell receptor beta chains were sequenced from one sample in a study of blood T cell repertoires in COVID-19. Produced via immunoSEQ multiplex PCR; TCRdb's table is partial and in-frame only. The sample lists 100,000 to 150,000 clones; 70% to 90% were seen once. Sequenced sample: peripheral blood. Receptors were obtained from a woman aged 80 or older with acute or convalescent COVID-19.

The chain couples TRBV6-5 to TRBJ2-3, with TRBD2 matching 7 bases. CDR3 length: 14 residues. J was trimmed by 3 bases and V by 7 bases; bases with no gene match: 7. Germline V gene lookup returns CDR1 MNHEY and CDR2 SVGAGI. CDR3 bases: TGTGCCAGCATAGTGGGAGGGCCGACAGATACGCAGTATTTT. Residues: CASIVGGPTDTQYF.

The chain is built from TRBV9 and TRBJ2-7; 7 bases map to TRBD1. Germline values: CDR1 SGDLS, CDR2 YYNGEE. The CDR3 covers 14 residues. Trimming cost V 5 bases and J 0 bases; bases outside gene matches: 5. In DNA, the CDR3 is TGTGCCAGCAGTGCACGGGACAGCTCCTACGAGCAGTACTTC. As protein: CASSARDSSYEQYF.

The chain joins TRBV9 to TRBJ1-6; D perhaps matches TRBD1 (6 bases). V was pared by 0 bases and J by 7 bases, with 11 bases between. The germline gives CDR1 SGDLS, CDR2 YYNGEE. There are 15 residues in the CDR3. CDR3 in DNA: TGTGCCAGCAGCGTAGGGGGTCAGGGGAATTCACCCCTCCACTTT. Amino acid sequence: CASSVGGQGNSPLHF.

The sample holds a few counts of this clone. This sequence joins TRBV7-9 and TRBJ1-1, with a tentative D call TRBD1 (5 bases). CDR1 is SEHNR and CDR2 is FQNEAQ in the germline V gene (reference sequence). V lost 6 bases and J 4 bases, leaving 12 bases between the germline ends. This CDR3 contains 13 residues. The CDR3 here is CASRSGGGTEAFF. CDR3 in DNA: TGTGCCAGCAGATCGGGCGGGGGCACTGAAGCTTTCTTT.

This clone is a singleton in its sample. The CDR3 is CASSPGPRTPLHF. DNA of the CDR3: TGTGCCAGCTCACCAGGGCCGCGAACACCCCTCCACTTT. The genes are TRBV18 and TRBJ1-6; no firm D call. The germline V and J ends were trimmed by 2 bases and 11 bases, with 10 bases remaining between them. Germline CDR1 is KGHSH and CDR2 is LQKENI. The CDR3 consists of 13 residues.

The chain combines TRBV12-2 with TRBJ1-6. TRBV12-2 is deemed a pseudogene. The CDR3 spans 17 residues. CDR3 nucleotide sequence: TGTGCAAGTCGCCCCCGCCGCGGGGGGGGCATCAATTCACCCCTCCACTTT. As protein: CASRPRRGGGINSPLHF.

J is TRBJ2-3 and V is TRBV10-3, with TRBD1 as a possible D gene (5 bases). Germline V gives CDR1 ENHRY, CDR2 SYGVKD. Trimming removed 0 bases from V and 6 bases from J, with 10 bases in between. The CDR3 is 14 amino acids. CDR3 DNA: TGTGCCATCAGTGAGTCTAAGGGGTTGGATACGCAGTATTTT. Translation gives CAISESKGLDTQYF.

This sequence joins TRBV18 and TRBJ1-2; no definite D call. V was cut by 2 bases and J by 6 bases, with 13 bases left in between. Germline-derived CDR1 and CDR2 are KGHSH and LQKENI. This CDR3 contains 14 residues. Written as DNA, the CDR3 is TGTGCCAGCTCACCAACCGGGAACCGTCATGGCTACACCTTC. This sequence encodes CASSPTGNRHGYTF.

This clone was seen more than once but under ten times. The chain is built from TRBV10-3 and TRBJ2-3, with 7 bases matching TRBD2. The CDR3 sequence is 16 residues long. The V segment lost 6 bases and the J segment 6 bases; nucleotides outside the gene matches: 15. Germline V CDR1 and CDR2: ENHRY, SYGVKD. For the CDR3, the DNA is TGTGCCATCAGCCCCCTGATGGGCGGGAGTTCCGATACGCAGTATTTT. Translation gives CAISPLMGGSSDTQYF.

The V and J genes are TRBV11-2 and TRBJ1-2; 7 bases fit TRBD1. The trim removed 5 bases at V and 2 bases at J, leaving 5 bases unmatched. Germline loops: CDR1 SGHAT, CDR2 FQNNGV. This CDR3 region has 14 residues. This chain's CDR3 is CASSRQGPNYGYTF. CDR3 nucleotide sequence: TGTGCCAGCAGCAGACAGGGACCCAACTATGGCTACACCTTC.

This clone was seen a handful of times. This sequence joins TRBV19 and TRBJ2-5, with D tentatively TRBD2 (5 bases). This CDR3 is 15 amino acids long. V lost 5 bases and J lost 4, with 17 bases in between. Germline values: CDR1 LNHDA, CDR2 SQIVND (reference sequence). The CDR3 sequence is CASSPSGSVRETQYF. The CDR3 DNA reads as TGTGCCAGTAGTCCGTCGGGTAGCGTTAGAGAGACCCAGTACTTC.

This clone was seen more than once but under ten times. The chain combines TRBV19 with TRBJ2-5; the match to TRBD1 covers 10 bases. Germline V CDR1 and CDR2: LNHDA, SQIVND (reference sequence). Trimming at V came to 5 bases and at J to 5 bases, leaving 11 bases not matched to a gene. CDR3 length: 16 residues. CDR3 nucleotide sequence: TGTGCCAGTAGTTCCCCCGGGACAGGGGACATGGAGACCCAGTACTTC. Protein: CASSSPGTGDMETQYF. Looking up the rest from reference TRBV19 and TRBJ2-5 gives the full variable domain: DGGITQSPKYLFRKEGQNVTLSCEQNLNHDAMYWYRQDPGQGLRLIYYSQIVNDFQKGDIAEGYSVSREKKESFPLTVTSAQKNPTAFYLCASSSPGTGDMETQYFGPGTRLLVL.

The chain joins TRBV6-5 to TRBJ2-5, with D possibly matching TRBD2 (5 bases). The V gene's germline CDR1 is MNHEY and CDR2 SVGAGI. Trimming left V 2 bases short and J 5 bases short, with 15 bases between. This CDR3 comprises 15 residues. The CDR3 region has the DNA TGTGCCAGCAGTTACGATCGGGGTGAAGTCGAGACCCAGTACTTC. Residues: CASSYDRGEVETQYF.

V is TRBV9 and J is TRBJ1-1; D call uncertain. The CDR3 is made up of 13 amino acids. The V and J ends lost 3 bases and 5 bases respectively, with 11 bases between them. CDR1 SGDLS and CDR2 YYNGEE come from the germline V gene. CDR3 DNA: TGTGCCAGCAGCGGATCATGGCGGACTGAAGCTTTCTTT. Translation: CASSGSWRTEAFF. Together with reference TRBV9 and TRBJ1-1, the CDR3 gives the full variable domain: DSGVTQTPKHLITATGQRVTLRCSPRSGDLSVYWYQQSLDQGLQFLIQYYNGEERAKGNILERFSAQQFPDLHSELNLSSLELGDSALYFCASSGSWRTEAFFGQGTRLTVV.

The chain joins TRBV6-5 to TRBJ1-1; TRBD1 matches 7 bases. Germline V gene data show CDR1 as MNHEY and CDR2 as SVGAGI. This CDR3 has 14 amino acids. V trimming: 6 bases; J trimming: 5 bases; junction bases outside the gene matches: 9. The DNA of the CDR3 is TGTGCCAGCAGCGTACAGGGGCCGCCGACTGAAGCTTTCTTT. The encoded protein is CASSVQGPPTEAFF.

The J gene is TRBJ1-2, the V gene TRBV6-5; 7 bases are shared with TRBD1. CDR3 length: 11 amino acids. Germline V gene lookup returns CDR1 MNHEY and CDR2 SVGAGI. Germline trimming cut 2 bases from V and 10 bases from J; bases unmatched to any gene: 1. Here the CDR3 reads CASSYGTVYTF. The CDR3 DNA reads TGTGCCAGCAGTTACGGGACAGTCTACACCTTC.

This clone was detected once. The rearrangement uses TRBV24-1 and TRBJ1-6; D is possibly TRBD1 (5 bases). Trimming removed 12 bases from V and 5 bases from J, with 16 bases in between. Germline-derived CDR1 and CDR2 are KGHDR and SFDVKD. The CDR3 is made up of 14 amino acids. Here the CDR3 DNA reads TGTGCCGTATACAGAAGGGGTAATAATTCACCCCTCCACTTT. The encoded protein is CAVYRRGNNSPLHF.

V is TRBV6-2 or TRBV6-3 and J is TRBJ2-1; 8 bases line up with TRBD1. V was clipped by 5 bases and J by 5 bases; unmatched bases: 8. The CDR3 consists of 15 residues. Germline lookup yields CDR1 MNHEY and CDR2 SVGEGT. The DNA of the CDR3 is TGTGCCAGCAGTGCACACAGGGGGTGGGACAATGAGCAGTTCTTC. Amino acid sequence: CASSAHRGWDNEQFF.

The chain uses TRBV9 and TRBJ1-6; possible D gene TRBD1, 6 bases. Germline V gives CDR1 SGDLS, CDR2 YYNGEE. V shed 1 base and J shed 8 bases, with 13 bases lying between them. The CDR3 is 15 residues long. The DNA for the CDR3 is TGTGCCAGCAGCGTACTGGGGGCGATGGATTCACCCCTCCACTTT. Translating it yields CASSVLGAMDSPLHF.

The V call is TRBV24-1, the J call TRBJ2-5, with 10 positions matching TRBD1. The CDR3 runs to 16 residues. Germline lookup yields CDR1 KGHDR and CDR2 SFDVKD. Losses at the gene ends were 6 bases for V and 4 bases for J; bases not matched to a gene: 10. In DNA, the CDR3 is TGTGCCACCAGTCACCTCGGACAGGGGGGCCGAGAGACCCAGTACTTC. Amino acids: CATSHLGQGGRETQYF.

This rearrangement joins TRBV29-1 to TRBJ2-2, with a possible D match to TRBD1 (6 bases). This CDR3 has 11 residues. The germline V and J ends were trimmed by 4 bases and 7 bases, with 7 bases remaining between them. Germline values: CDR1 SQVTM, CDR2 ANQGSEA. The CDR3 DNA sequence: TGCAGCGTTGGGGGGCGCGGGGAGCTGTTTTTT. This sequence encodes CSVGGRGELFF.

The CDR3 is CASSEAWTAWGYGYTF. The CDR3 region has the DNA TGTGCCAGCAGTGAAGCCTGGACAGCATGGGGCTATGGCTACACCTTC. The rearrangement joins TRBV6-1 to TRBJ1-2; the D gene is possibly TRBD1 (6 bases). Trimming took 0 bases from V and 4 from J, leaving 15 bases between them. Germline-derived CDR1 and CDR2 are MNHNS and SASEGT. The length of the CDR3 is 16 residues.

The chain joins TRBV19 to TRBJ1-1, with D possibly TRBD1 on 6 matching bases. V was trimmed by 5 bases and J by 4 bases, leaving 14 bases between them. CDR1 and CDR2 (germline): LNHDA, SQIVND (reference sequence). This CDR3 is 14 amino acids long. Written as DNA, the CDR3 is TGTGCCAGTAGTCAGGGGACGTGGAGCACTGAAGCTTTCTTT. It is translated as CASSQGTWSTEAFF.

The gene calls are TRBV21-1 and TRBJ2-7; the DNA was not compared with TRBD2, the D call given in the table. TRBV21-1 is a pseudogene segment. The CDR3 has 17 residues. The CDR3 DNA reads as TGTGCCAGCAGCAAATGCCCGCGGGAGTGGCGGGAGAACGAGCAGTACTTC. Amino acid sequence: CASSKCPREWRENEQYF.

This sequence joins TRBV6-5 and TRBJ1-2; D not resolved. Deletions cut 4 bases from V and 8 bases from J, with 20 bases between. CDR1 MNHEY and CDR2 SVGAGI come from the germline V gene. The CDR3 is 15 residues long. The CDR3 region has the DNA TGTGCCAGCAGTTCCCCAGCGGCGAACCTGGGAGGCTACACCTTC. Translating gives CASSSPAANLGGYTF.

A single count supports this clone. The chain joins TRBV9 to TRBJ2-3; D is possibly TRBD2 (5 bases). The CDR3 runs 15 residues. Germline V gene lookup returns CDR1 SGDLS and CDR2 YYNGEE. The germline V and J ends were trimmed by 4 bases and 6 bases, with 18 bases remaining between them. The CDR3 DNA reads TGTGCCAGCAGCCCCTCTTACCTCCGCGGGGATACGCAGTATTTT. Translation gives CASSPSYLRGDTQYF.

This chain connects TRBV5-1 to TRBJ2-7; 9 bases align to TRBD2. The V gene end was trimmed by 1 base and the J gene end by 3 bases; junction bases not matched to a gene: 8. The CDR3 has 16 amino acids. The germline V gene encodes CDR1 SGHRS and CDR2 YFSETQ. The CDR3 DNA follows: TGCGCCAGCAGCTTGTTTCCCGCTAGCGGGATCTACGAGCAGTACTTC. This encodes CASSLFPASGIYEQYF. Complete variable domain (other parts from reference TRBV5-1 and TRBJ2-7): KAGVTQTPRYLIKTRGQQVTLSCSPISGHRSVSWYQQTPGQGLQFLFEYFSETQRNKGNFPGRFSGRQFSNSRSEMNVSTLELGDSALYLCASSLFPASGIYEQYFGPGTRLTVT.

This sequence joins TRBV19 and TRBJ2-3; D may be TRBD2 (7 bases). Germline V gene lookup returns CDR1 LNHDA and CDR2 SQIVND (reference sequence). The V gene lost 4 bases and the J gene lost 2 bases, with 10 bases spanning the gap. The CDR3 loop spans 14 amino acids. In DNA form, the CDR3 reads TGTGCCAGTAGTAAGGGGGGGACCACAGATACGCAGTATTTT. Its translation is CASSKGGTTDTQYF.